The next 14 T cell receptor beta chains were all read from a single sample in a study of T cells after yellow fever vaccination (dated by TCRdb to the late 2010s). The sample's treatment or condition label, in plain terms: live attenuated yellow fever vaccine strain. Library method: 5' RACE. For sequencing, an Illumina NovaSeq 6000 was employed. Using fastp trimming at Q25 and MiXCR clonotype assembly, TCRdb reanalyzed the public sequencing data and kept in-frame beta chains. Every entry covers one CDR3 protein and lists the most common genes and DNA from its rows. The sample table lists some 340,000 distinct CDR3 sequences, roughly 4.3% of them with a count of one. The top ten clonotypes cover about 26% of the sample. Sequencing was performed on PBMCs, taken 5 days after the yellow fever booster vaccination. These receptors were taken from a man aged 18 to 29 who received the YFV17D yellow fever vaccine.

The chain couples TRBV6-6 to TRBJ2-1; possible D gene TRBD1, 5 bases. The CDR3 contains 15 residues. Germline V CDR1 and CDR2: MNHNY, SVGAGI (reference sequence). Trimming removed 4 bases at V and 1 base at J, with 11 bases between. CDR3 nucleotides: TGTGCCAGCAGTTGGCAGGGAATTTCCTACAATGAGCAGTTCTTC. Amino acids: CASSWQGISYNEQFF.

This clonotype has a handful of counts. The chain carries TRBV7-9 and TRBJ1-6; 11 bases match TRBD1. Germline V gene sequence: CDR1 SEHNR, CDR2 FQNEAQ (reference sequence). The CDR3 is 14 residues long. Trimming removed 7 bases from V and 13 bases from J; junction bases left unmatched: 9. This CDR3 is CASTRGQGVSPLHF. DNA for the CDR3: TGTGCCAGCACCAGGGGACAGGGGGTTTCCCCCCTCCACTTT.

This clonotype was counted between two and nine times. J is TRBJ1-1 and V is TRBV9; TRBD1 aligns across 7 bases. The length of the CDR3 is 15 residues. Germline assignment: CDR1 SGDLS and CDR2 YYNGEE. V lost 0 bases, J lost 3 bases, and 5 bases stayed unmatched. CDR3 DNA: TGTGCCAGCAGCGTAGAAGGGACAGACGACACTGAAGCTTTCTTT. Its translation: CASSVEGTDDTEAFF.

The chain combines TRBV5-1 with TRBJ2-1; TRBD1 matches at 8 bases. Trimming removed 2 bases from V and 9 bases from J; junction bases left unmatched: 22. This CDR3 has 19 residues. Germline loops: CDR1 SGHRS, CDR2 YFSETQ. CDR3: CASSFEVAGGEYFYGEQFF. Here the CDR3 DNA reads TGCGCCAGCAGCTTCGAGGTGGCAGGGGGCGAGTATTTCTACGGTGAGCAGTTCTTC. The full variable domain, with the rest looked up from reference TRBV5-1 and TRBJ2-1, is KAGVTQTPRYLIKTRGQQVTLSCSPISGHRSVSWYQQTPGQGLQFLFEYFSETQRNKGNFPGRFSGRQFSNSRSEMNVSTLELGDSALYLCASSFEVAGGEYFYGEQFFGPGTRLTVL.

This clonotype was seen at least ten times. The gene calls are TRBV24-1 and TRBJ1-5; unclear D gene. The V end lost 1 base, the J end lost 2 bases, and 2 bases lay between the germline ends. The CDR3 runs to 13 residues. CDR1 is KGHDR and CDR2 is SFDVKD in the germline V gene. Here the CDR3 DNA reads TGTGCCACCAGTGATTTCGGCAATCAGCCCCAGCATTTT. Its translation: CATSDFGNQPQHF.

The chain joins TRBV5-6 to TRBJ2-5; D is unresolved. Trimming left V 4 bases short and J 0 bases short, with 7 bases between. CDR1 is SGHDT and CDR2 is YYEEEE in the germline V gene. The CDR3 is made up of 13 amino acids. CDR3 sequence reads: CASSGRNQETQYF. DNA of the CDR3: TGTGCCAGCAGCGGCAGGAACCAAGAGACCCAGTACTTC.

This clonotype was detected ten times or more. The rearrangement uses TRBV5-1 and TRBJ1-3; tentatively, D is TRBD1 (6 bases). Germline assignment: CDR1 SGHRS and CDR2 YFSETQ. The CDR3 is made up of 14 amino acids. V lost 0 bases, J lost 4 bases, and 8 bases lay in between. CDR3 amino acids: CASSLDRAGNTIYF. The DNA for the CDR3 is TGCGCCAGCAGCTTGGACAGGGCGGGAAACACCATATATTTT.

This clonotype came up many times. The CDR3 region is CASSQEEGNYEQYF. CDR3 bases: TGCGCCAGCAGCCAAGAGGAGGGCAACTACGAGCAGTACTTC. The chain has TRBV4-3 and TRBJ2-7, with D tentatively TRBD2 (6 bases). Between the trimmed V and J ends, which lost 0 bases and 3 bases, there was a span of 9 bases. The germline V gene encodes CDR1 LGHNA and CDR2 YSLEER. The CDR3 loop spans 14 amino acids.

J is TRBJ1-2 and V is TRBV29-1; D perhaps matches TRBD1 (6 bases). Looked up from germline, CDR1 is SQVTM and CDR2 is ANQGSEA. The CDR3 sequence is 13 residues long. The V gene lost 6 bases and the J gene lost 2 bases, with 13 bases spanning the gap. As DNA, the CDR3 is TGCAGCGTGGACAGAACCTTCAACTATGGCTACACCTTC. It specifies CSVDRTFNYGYTF. Filled out from reference TRBV29-1 and TRBJ1-2, the complete variable domain reads SAVISQKPSRDICQRGTSLTIQCQVDSQVTMMFWYRQQPGQSLTLIATANQGSEATYESGFVIDKFPISRPNLTFSTLTVSNMSPEDSSIYLCSVDRTFNYGYTFGSGTRLTVV.

This clonotype was counted only a few times. The chain recombines TRBV7-3 with TRBJ2-5; TRBD1 aligns across 8 bases. CDR3 size: 15 residues. V was clipped by 5 bases and J by 5 bases; unmatched bases: 10. Germline V lookup: CDR1 SGHTA, CDR2 FQGTGA. CDR3 residues: CASSLGTGGSETQYF. As DNA, the CDR3 is TGTGCCAGCAGCCTCGGGACAGGTGGTTCGGAGACCCAGTACTTC.

This clonotype was seen only a few times. The chain carries TRBV7-2 and TRBJ1-4; D gene unclear. There are 15 residues in the CDR3. Trimming left V 2 bases short and J 8 bases short, with 15 bases between. Germline V CDR1 and CDR2: SGHTA, FQGNSA. CDR3 amino acids: CASSLTATTPEKLFF. The CDR3, as DNA: TGTGCCAGCAGCTTAACGGCCACCACTCCGGAAAAACTGTTTTTT.

In its sample, this clonotype was seen a few times. The chain uses TRBV20-1 and TRBJ2-1; 10 bases agree with TRBD2. This CDR3 contains 18 residues. After removal of 7 bases from V and 2 bases from J, the junction contained 17 bases not matched to a gene. The germline V gene has CDR1 DFQATT and CDR2 SNEGSKA (reference sequence). The CDR3 protein is CSVQALAGVSRAYNEQFF. CDR3 in DNA: TGCAGTGTTCAGGCGCTAGCGGGGGTGTCTCGCGCCTACAATGAGCAGTTCTTC.

This clonotype has a count of ten or more. The chain has TRBV9 and TRBJ1-6; TRBD1 matches 8 bases. The ends lost 3 bases at V and 14 bases at J; junction bases unmatched: 7. The CDR3 runs to 13 residues. The germline gives CDR1 SGDLS, CDR2 YYNGEE. CDR3 nucleotides: TGTGCCAGCAGCGGAGACAGGGGTAATTCCCTCCACTTT. It codes for CASSGDRGNSLHF.

The CDR3 DNA sequence: TGCGCCAGCAGCCTCCAAGCGAGGAGGGGGGGCAGTGATGAGCAGTTCTTC. Protein sequence: CASSLQARRGGSDEQFF. This chain uses TRBV5-1 with TRBJ2-1, with a weak D call TRBD2 (7 bases). The CDR3 runs to 17 residues. CDR1 is SGHRS and CDR2 is YFSETQ in the germline V gene. Trimming cost V 4 bases and J 8 bases, with 25 bases left between them.